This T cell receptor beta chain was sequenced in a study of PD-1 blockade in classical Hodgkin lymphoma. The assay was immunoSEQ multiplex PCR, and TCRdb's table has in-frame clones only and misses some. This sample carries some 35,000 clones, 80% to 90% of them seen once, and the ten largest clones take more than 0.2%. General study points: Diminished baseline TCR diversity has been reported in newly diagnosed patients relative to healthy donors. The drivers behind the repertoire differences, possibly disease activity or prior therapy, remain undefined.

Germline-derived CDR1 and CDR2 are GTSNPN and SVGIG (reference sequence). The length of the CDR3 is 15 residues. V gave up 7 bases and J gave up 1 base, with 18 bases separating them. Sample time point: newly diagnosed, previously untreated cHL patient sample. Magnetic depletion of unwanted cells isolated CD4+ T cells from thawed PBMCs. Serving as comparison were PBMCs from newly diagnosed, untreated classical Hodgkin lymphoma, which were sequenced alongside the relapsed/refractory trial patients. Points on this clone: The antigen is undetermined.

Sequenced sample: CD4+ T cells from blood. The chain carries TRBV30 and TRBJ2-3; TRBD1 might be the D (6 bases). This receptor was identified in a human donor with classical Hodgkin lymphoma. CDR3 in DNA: TGTGCCTCTACCTCCGGGACAACAGGCACAGATACGCAGTATTTT. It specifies CASTSGTTGTDTQYF.